Ten or more counts support the clone carrying this T cell receptor (beta chain). The target antigen is unknown. The sample comes from a study of response to subunit inactivated influenza vaccine. Study-level points and caveats: It was suggested by the authors that few new T cells are recruited by each seasonal influenza vaccination.

Germline lookup yields CDR1 MNHEY and CDR2 SMNVEV (reference sequence). The CDR3 sequence is 10 residues long. Trimming left V 11 bases short and J 6 bases short, with 9 bases between. From the RT-PCR reads, TCRdb called clonotypes with MiXCR, one entry per CDR3 protein. The data contain 500,000 or so distinct CDR3 sequences, 16% of them singletons. The sample here was CD4+ T cells sorted from PBMCs, taken about 23 months after vaccination. The chain recombines TRBV27 with TRBJ2-3; no clear D. The receptor comes from a man between 50 and 69 years old who received an inactivated influenza vaccine. Here the CDR3 DNA reads TGTGCCCCCGGCTTCGATACGCAGTATTTT. This sequence encodes CAPGFDTQYF.